This T cell receptor beta chain is drawn from a study of long-term antiretroviral therapy in people with HIV. Study background: The earliest specimens came about a decade ahead of the 2015 immediate-ART recommendation.

At survey level, the immunoSEQ assay was run in its v3.0 version. It was about 35,000-50,000 T-cell genomes per sample that sequencing targeted. The protocol was immunoSEQ multiplex PCR, while the TCRdb copy is restricted to in-frame clones and leaves out a portion. In the table there are about 16,000 clones, approximately 79% of which are singletons. Study findings and constraints: The study found narrower CDR3 length ranges in HIV repertoires than in controls. Clones that expanded before ART (that is, prior to treatment) dominated the repertoire at all time points.

In regard to this clone: Its antigen remains unknown.

The CDR3 runs to 14 residues. The germline CDR1 and CDR2 sequences are LNHDA and SQIVND (reference sequence). V gave up 3 bases and J gave up 4 bases; unmatched junction bases: 5. Sequenced material: unsorted PBMCs, taken 2.3 years after starting antiretroviral therapy. The sequence derives from a middle-aged woman with HIV. The rearrangement uses TRBV19 and TRBJ2-7; 8 bases map to TRBD2. As DNA, the CDR3 is TGTGCCAGTAGTATTTCGACTAGCGAGTACGAGCAGTACTTC. Residues: CASSISTSEYEQYF.